What follows are 19 T cell receptor beta chains derived from one specimen sequenced in a study of OX40 agonist ivuxolimab in advanced cancers. Method: immunoSEQ multiplex PCR; TCRdb's copy keeps in-frame clones and lacks some. The sample shows about 110,000 clones, 90% of them seen only once. This sample comprised CD4+ or CD8+ T cells sorted from blood, obtained in a trial of the OX40 agonist ivuxolimab. These receptors all stem from an adult with an advanced solid tumor such as melanoma, head and neck, liver or kidney cancer.

This chain connects TRBV18 to TRBJ2-5, with TRBD1 identical over 11 bases. The CDR3 extends over 15 amino acids. Germline loops: CDR1 KGHSH, CDR2 LQKENI. V was pared by 4 bases and J by 4 bases, with 5 bases of the junction left unmatched. The CDR3 loop is CASSQGQGAGETQYF. CDR3 DNA sequence: TGTGCCAGCTCACAAGGACAGGGGGCAGGAGAGACCCAGTACTTC. Complete variable domain (other parts from reference TRBV18 and TRBJ2-5): NAGVMQNPRHLVRRRGQEARLRCSPMKGHSHVYWYRQLPEEGLKFMVYLQKENIIDESGMPKERFSAEFPKEGPSILRIQQVVRGDSAAYFCASSQGQGAGETQYFGPGTRLLVL.

The rearrangement uses TRBV6-5 and TRBJ2-1, with 12 bases fitting TRBD2. V was clipped by 8 bases and J by 5 bases; unmatched bases: 4. Germline V lookup: CDR1 MNHEY, CDR2 SVGAGI. The CDR3 spans 14 residues. The CDR3 reads CASSLAGGHNEQFF. The CDR3, as DNA: TGTGCCAGCTCACTAGCGGGGGGACACAATGAGCAGTTCTTC.

J is TRBJ2-3 and V is TRBV6-4; 8 bases agree with TRBD2. The V segment lost 0 bases and the J segment 4 bases; nucleotides outside the gene matches: 6. CDR1 and CDR2 from the germline V gene are MRHNA and SNTAGT. This CDR3 contains 16 residues. The CDR3 spells CASSDSGAGGADTQYF. Here the CDR3 DNA reads TGTGCCAGCAGTGACTCGGGTGCGGGGGGAGCAGATACGCAGTATTTT.

This clone was found a few times. The chain uses TRBV25-1 and TRBJ1-1; 9 bases agree with TRBD1. The CDR3 is 13 amino acids. Trimming cost V 4 bases and J 4 bases; bases outside gene matches: 1. CDR1 is MGHDK and CDR2 is SYGVNS in the germline V gene. Here the CDR3 DNA reads TGTGCCAGCAGTGTGACAGGGGGCACTGAAGCTTTCTTT. Translation: CASSVTGGTEAFF. Complete variable domain (other parts from reference TRBV25-1 and TRBJ1-1): EADIYQTPRYLVIGTGKKITLECSQTMGHDKMYWYQQDPGMELHLIHYSYGVNSTEKGDLSSESTVSRIRTEHFPLTLESARPSHTSQYLCASSVTGGTEAFFGQGTRLTVV.

This rearrangement joins TRBV4-1 to TRBJ2-1; D is possibly TRBD2 (6 bases). CDR1 and CDR2 (germline): MGHRA, YSYEKL. Between the trimmed V and J ends, which lost 2 bases and 9 bases, there was a span of 26 bases. This CDR3 is built from 18 residues. The CDR3 sequence: CASSQRGPLTSQGVEQFF. In DNA form, the CDR3 reads TGCGCCAGCAGCCAACGGGGTCCCCTGACTAGTCAAGGCGTTGAGCAGTTCTTC.

V is TRBV5-1 and J is TRBJ2-1, with D maybe TRBD1 (5 bases). Germline V gene data show CDR1 as SGHRS and CDR2 as YFSETQ. V was pared by 7 bases and J by 3 bases, with 14 bases between. The CDR3 is 14 residues long. The CDR3 reads CASYPGDSYNEQFF. CDR3 bases: TGCGCCAGCTACCCGGGCGACAGCTACAATGAGCAGTTCTTC.

DNA for the CDR3: TGTGCTAGTGGTTTACCTGGAAACACCATATATTTT. Amino acids: CASGLPGNTIYF. The chain combines TRBV12-5 with TRBJ1-3, with D hard to call. Germline V CDR1 and CDR2: LGHNT, FRNRAP. Trimming took off 3 bases at V and 2 bases at J, with 2 bases between the two ends. The length of the CDR3 is 12 residues. The whole variable domain, remainder taken from reference TRBV12-5 and TRBJ1-3, is DARVTQTPRHKVTEMGQEVTMRCQPILGHNTVFWYRQTMMQGLELLAYFRNRAPLDDSGMPKDRFSAEMPDATLATLKIQPSEPRDSAVYFCASGLPGNTIYFGEGSWLTVV.

The rearrangement joins TRBV7-2 to TRBJ1-3, with D possibly TRBD1 on 5 matching bases. This CDR3 is 15 amino acids long. Per the germline V gene, CDR1 is SGHTA and CDR2 is FQGNSA. V was shortened by 5 bases and J by 2 bases, with 13 bases between the two germline ends. CDR3 DNA sequence: TGTGCCAGCAGCCCCCACGGGGGGACTGGAAACACCATATATTTT. It codes for CASSPHGGTGNTIYF.

The J gene is TRBJ2-1, the V gene TRBV11-2; TRBD1 matches at 9 bases. The CDR3 has 18 residues. Germline lookup yields CDR1 SGHAT and CDR2 FQNNGV. Losses at the gene ends were 1 base for V and 4 bases for J; bases not matched to a gene: 11. The CDR3 DNA reads TGTGCCAGCAGCTTAGCCCCCTCCGGGACAGGGATATACAATGAGCAGTTCTTC. Amino acid sequence: CASSLAPSGTGIYNEQFF.

V usage is TRBV7-8 and J usage is TRBJ2-3; 7 bases match TRBD2. The length of the CDR3 is 16 residues. The trim removed 5 bases at V and 7 bases at J, leaving 15 bases unmatched. Per the germline V gene, CDR1 is SGHVS and CDR2 is FQNEAQ. CDR3 protein: CASSAMGRGTGNTQYF. CDR3 sequence (DNA): TGTGCCAGCAGCGCCATGGGGCGGGGGACCGGAAATACGCAGTATTTT.

The chain combines TRBV5-1 with TRBJ2-7, with D tentatively TRBD1 (6 bases). The V end was cut by 4 bases, the J end by 3 bases, with 14 bases between. Per germline, CDR1 SGHRS and CDR2 YFSETQ. The CDR3 runs 14 residues. The CDR3 coding sequence is TGCGCCAGCAGCCCTGGGACATCGGACTACGAGCAGTACTTC. Its protein is CASSPGTSDYEQYF.

This chain joins TRBV10-3 and TRBJ2-3, with TRBD2 matching over 8 bases. The CDR3 is made up of 15 amino acids. CDR1 is ENHRY and CDR2 is SYGVKD in the germline V gene. The trim removed 5 bases at V and 4 bases at J, leaving 8 bases unmatched. The CDR3, as DNA: TGTGCCATCAGTCCCCGGGAGGGGGTGGCAGATACGCAGTATTTT. Translation: CAISPREGVADTQYF.

This clone was seen a handful of times. The chain has TRBV10-3 and TRBJ1-2, with D perhaps TRBD1 (5 bases). V gave up 2 bases and J gave up 8 bases, with 18 bases separating them. The germline V gene encodes CDR1 ENHRY and CDR2 SYGVKD. The CDR3 contains 15 residues. The CDR3 is CAISEIGANPNGYTF. In DNA form, the CDR3 reads TGTGCCATCAGTGAGATTGGGGCCAACCCGAACGGCTACACCTTC.

V and J are TRBV28 and TRBJ2-7, with D perhaps assigned TRBD1 or TRBD2 (6 bases each). The CDR3 length is 14 residues. The germline V gene has CDR1 MDHEN and CDR2 SYDVKM. Trimming pared 3 bases from V and 4 bases from J, leaving 13 bases between. The CDR3 DNA follows: TGTGCCAGCAGTTTTCGGGGGCAGGCGTACGAGCAGTACTTC. It encodes CASSFRGQAYEQYF.

V is TRBV7-2 and J is TRBJ1-1, with D perhaps TRBD1 (5 bases). With 1 base removed from V and 1 base from J, the gap between germline ends came to 10 bases. CDR1 SGHTA and CDR2 FQGNSA come from the germline V gene. CDR3 size: 15 residues. Written as DNA, the CDR3 is TGTGCCAGCAGCTTAGAAGGGGACCCGAACACTGAAGCTTTCTTT. It encodes CASSLEGDPNTEAFF.

This clone has only a few counts. The chain couples TRBV30 to TRBJ1-4, with 7 bases lining up with TRBD1. J lost 4 bases, V lost 5 bases, and 1 base had no gene match. Germline V gene data show CDR1 as GTSNPN and CDR2 as SVGIG (reference sequence). There are 12 residues in the CDR3. For the CDR3, the DNA is TGTGCCTGGGGACAGGATAATGAAAAACTGTTTTTT. It specifies CAWGQDNEKLFF.

The chain joins TRBV29-1 to TRBJ2-5; no definite D call. The CDR3 runs 10 residues. Germline assignment: CDR1 SQVTM and CDR2 ANQGSEA. Trimming pared 7 bases from V and 2 bases from J, leaving 5 bases between. The CDR3 here is CSAYQETQYF. CDR3 DNA: TGCAGCGCATATCAAGAGACCCAGTACTTC. The entire variable domain, with the rest obtained from reference TRBV29-1 and TRBJ2-5, is as follows: SAVISQKPSRDICQRGTSLTIQCQVDSQVTMMFWYRQQPGQSLTLIATANQGSEATYESGFVIDKFPISRPNLTFSTLTVSNMSPEDSSIYLCSAYQETQYFGPGTRLLVL.

The chain couples TRBV4-1 to TRBJ2-2; D is ambiguous. The CDR3 contains 16 residues. V dropped 1 base and J dropped 1 base, with 10 bases sitting between them. Germline CDR1 MGHRA, CDR2 YSYEKL. As DNA, the CDR3 is TGCGCCAGCAGCCAAGCGGCTGAGAGGAACACCGGGGAGCTGTTTTTT. This encodes CASSQAAERNTGELFF.

The gene calls are TRBV2 and TRBJ2-7; tentatively, D is TRBD1 (7 bases). The CDR3 has 13 residues. Trimming shortened V by 8 bases and J by 3 bases, and 14 bases separated the two germline ends. Germline V gene data show CDR1 as SNHLY and CDR2 as FYNNEI. For the CDR3, the DNA is TGTGCCAGCGGGGGGACAGAATACTACGAGCAGTACTTC. Translating it yields CASGGTEYYEQYF.